This T cell receptor beta chain originates from a study of control samples from healthy donors and cancer patients. V was clipped by 1 base and J by 4 bases, with 5 bases between them. Germline lookup yields CDR1 SGHTA and CDR2 FQGNSA. The CDR3 totals 13 residues. The protocol was immunoSEQ multiplex PCR, while the TCRdb copy is restricted to in-frame clones and leaves out a portion. The profile covers more than 140,000 clones, with about 90% appearing a single time and over 6% taken by the ten largest. The sequenced sample was blood. The receptor comes from a man between 18 and 29 years old in good health. This sequence joins TRBV7-2 and TRBJ2-1; D gene uncertain. The CDR3 loop is CASSLGLYNEQFF. In nucleotides, the CDR3 is TGTGCCAGCAGCTTAGGTCTTTACAATGAGCAGTTCTTC.